Following are 2 T cell receptor beta chains from one sample sequenced in a study of shared clonotypes between healthy human individuals. The data were produced by immunoSEQ multiplex PCR, yet TCRdb's version contains in-frame clones alone and is incomplete. This sample yields roughly 2.5 million clones, of which roughly 92% are seen a single time; roughly 0.14% belongs to the top ten. The sequenced material came from naive CD4+ T cells sorted from blood. Subset defined: CD45RA+ positively selected. These receptors were obtained from a man aged 18 to 30 in good health.

The gene calls are TRBV28 and TRBJ2-6, with 8 bases that match TRBD1. Germline V gives CDR1 MDHEN, CDR2 SYDVKM. V shed 4 bases and J 0 bases; nucleotides not matched to a gene: 14. The CDR3 consists of 20 residues. CDR3: CASSSTYRGWSSSGANVLTF. The CDR3 DNA reads TGTGCCAGCAGTTCCACCTACAGGGGGTGGTCCTCCTCTGGGGCCAACGTCCTGACTTTC. The whole variable domain, filled in from reference TRBV28 and TRBJ2-6, reads DVKVTQSSRYLVKRTGEKVFLECVQDMDHENMFWYRQDPGLGLRLIYFSYDVKMKEKGDIPEGYSVSREKKERFSLILESASTNQTSMYLCASSSTYRGWSSSGANVLTFGAGSRLTVL.

The genes are TRBV29-1 and TRBJ2-1; weak D call: TRBD1 (5 bases). V was cut by 4 bases and J by 4 bases, with 11 bases left in between. This CDR3 is 13 amino acids long. Per the germline V gene, CDR1 is SQVTM and CDR2 is ANQGSEA. The CDR3 loop is CSVGRQNYNEQFF. CDR3 DNA: TGCAGCGTTGGGAGACAGAATTACAATGAGCAGTTCTTC.